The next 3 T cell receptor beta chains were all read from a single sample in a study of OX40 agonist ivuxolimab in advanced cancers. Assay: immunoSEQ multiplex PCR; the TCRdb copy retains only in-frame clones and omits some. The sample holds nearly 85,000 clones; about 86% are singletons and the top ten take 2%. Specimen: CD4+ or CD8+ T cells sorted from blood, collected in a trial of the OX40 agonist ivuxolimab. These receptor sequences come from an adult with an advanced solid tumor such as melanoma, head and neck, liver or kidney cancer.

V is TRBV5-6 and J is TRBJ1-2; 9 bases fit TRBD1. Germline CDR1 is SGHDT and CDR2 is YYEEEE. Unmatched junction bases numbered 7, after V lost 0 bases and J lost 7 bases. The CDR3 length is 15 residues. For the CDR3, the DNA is TGTGCCAGCAGCTTGGGGTGGACAGGGGATGCTGGCTACACCTTC. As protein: CASSLGWTGDAGYTF.

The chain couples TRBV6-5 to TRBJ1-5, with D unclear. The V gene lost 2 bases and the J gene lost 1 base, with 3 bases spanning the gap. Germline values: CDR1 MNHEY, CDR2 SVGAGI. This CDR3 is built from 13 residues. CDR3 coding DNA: TGTGCCAGCAGTTACGACAGCAATCAGCCCCAGCATTTT. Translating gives CASSYDSNQPQHF.

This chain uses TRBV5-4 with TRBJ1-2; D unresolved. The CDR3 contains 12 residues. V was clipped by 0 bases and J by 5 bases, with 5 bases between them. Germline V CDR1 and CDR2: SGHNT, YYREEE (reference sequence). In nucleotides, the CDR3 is TGTGCCAGCAGCTTGGTGGGTTATGGCTACACCTTC. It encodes CASSLVGYGYTF.